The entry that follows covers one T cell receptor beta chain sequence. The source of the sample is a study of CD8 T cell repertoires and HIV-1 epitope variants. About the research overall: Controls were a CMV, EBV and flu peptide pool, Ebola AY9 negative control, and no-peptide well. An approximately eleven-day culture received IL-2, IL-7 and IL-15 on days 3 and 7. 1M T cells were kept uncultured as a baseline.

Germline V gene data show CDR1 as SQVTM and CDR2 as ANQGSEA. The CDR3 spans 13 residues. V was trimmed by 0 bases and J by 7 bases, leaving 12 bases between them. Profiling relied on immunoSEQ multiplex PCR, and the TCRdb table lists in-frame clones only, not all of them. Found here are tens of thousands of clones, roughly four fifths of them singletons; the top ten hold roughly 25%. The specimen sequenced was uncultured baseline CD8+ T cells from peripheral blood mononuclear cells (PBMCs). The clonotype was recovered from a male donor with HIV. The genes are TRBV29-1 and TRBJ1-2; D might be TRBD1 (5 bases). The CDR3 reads CSVEDSGLGGYTF. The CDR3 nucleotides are TGCAGCGTTGAAGATTCAGGGTTGGGTGGCTACACCTTC.